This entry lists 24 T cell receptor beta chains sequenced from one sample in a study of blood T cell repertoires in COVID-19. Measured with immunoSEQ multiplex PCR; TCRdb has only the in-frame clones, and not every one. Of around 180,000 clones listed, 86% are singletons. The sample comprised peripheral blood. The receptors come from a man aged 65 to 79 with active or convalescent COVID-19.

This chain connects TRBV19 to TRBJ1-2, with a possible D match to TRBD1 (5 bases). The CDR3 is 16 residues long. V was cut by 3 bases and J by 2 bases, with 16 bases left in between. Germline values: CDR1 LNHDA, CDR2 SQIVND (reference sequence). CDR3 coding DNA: TGTGCCAGTAGTATGGTCTCCGGACAACTCAACTATGGCTACACCTTC. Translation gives CASSMVSGQLNYGYTF.

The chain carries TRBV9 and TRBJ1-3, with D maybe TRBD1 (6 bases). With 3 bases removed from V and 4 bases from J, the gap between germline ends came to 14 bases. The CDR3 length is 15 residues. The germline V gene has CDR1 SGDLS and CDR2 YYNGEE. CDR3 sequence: CASSEDPGGGNTIYF. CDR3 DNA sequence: TGTGCCAGCAGCGAGGACCCGGGGGGCGGAAACACCATATATTTT.

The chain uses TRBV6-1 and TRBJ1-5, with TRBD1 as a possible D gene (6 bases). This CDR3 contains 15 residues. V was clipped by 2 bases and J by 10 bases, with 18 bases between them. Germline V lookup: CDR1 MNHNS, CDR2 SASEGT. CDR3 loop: CASSELQGRGYPQHF. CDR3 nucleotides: TGTGCCAGCAGTGAATTGCAGGGCAGGGGATATCCCCAGCATTTT.

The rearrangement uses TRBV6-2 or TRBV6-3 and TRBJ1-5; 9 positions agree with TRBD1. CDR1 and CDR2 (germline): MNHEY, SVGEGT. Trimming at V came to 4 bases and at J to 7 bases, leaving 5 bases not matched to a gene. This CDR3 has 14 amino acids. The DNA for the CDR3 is TGTGCCAGCAGTTCACAGGGGGCCGCGCAGCCCCAGCATTTT. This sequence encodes CASSSQGAAQPQHF.

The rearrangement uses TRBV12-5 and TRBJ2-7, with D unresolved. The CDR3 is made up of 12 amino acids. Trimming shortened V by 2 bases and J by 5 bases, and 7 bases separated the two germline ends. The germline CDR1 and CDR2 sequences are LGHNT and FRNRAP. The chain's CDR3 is CASGLPPDEQYF. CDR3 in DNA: TGTGCTAGTGGTTTGCCCCCCGACGAGCAGTACTTC.

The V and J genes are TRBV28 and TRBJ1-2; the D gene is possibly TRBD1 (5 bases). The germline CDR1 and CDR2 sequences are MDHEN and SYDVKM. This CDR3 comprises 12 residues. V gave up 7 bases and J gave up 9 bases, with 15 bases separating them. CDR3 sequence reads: CASTSDIFSYTF. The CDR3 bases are TGTGCCAGCACCTCGGACATCTTTAGCTACACCTTC.

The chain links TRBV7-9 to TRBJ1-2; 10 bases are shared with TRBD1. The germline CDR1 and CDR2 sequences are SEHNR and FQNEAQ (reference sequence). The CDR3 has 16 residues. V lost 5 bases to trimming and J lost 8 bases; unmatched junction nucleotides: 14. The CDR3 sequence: CASSPSHDRGLGGYTF. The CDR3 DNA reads TGTGCCAGCAGCCCTTCCCACGACAGGGGGCTCGGCGGCTACACCTTC.

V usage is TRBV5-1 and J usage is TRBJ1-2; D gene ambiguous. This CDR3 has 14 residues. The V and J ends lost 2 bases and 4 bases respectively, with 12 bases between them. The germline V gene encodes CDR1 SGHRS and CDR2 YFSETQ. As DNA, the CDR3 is TGCGCCAGCAGCTTAGCGCAAGAGGGCTATGGCTACACCTTC. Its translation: CASSLAQEGYGYTF.

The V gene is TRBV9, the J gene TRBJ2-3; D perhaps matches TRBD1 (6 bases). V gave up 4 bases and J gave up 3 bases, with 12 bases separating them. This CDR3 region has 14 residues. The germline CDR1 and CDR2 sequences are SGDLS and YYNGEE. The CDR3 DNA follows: TGTGCCAGCAGCCCAGCCCAGGGGACAGATACGCAGTATTTT. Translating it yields CASSPAQGTDTQYF.

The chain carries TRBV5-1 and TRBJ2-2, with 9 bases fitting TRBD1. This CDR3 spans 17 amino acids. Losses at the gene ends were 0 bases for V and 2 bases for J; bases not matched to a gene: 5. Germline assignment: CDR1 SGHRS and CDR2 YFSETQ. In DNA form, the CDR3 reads TGCGCCAGCAGCTTGGTGCCGGGACAGGGTAACACCGGGGAGCTGTTTTTT. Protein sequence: CASSLVPGQGNTGELFF.

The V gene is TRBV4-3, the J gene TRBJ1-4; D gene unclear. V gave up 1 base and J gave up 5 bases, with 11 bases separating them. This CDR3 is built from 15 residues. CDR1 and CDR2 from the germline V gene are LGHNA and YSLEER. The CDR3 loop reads CASSQGSEGNEKLFF. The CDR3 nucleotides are TGCGCCAGCAGCCAAGGTAGTGAGGGAAATGAAAAACTGTTTTTT.

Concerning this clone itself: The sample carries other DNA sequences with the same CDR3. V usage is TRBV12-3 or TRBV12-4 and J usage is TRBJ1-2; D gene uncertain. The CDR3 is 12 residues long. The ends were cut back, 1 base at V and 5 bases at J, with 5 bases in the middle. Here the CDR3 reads CASSLVQYGYTF. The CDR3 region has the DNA TGTGCCAGCAGTTTAGTCCAGTATGGCTACACCTTC.

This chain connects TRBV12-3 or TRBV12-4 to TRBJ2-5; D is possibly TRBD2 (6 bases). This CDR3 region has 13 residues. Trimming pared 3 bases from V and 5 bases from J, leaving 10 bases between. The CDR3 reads CASSFGSVETQYF. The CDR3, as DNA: TGTGCCAGCAGTTTCGGGAGCGTGGAGACCCAGTACTTC.

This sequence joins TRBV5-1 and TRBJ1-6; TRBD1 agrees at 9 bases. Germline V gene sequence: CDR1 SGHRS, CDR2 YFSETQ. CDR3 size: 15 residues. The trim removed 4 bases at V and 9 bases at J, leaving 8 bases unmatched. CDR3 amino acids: CASSLLTGGTSPLHF. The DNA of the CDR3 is TGCGCCAGCAGCCTACTGACAGGGGGGACTTCACCCCTCCACTTT. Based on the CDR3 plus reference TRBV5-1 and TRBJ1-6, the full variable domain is KAGVTQTPRYLIKTRGQQVTLSCSPISGHRSVSWYQQTPGQGLQFLFEYFSETQRNKGNFPGRFSGRQFSNSRSEMNVSTLELGDSALYLCASSLLTGGTSPLHFGNGTRLTVT.

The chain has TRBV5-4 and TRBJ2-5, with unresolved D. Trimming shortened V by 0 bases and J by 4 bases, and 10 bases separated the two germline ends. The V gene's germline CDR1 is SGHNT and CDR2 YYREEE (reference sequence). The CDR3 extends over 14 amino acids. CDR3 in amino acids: CASSLGALGETQYF. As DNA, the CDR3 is TGTGCCAGCAGCTTGGGGGCGTTAGGAGAGACCCAGTACTTC. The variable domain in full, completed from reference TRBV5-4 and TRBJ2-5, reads ETGVTQSPTHLIKTRGQQVTLRCSSQSGHNTVSWYQQALGQGPQFIFQYYREEENGRGNFPPRFSGLQFPNYSSELNVNALELDDSALYLCASSLGALGETQYFGPGTRLLVL.

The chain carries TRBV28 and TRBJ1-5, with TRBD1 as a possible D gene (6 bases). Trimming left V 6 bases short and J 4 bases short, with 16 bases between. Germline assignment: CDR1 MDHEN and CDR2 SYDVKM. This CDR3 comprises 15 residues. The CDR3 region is CASSLGGGVNQPQHF. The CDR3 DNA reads TGTGCCAGCAGCCTCGGGGGGGGCGTTAATCAGCCCCAGCATTTT.

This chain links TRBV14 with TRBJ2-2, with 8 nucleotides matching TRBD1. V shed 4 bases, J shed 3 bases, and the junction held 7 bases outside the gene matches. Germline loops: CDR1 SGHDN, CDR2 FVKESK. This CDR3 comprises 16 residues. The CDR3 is CASSPGARGHTGELFF. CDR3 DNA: TGTGCCAGCAGCCCTGGGGCCAGGGGGCACACCGGGGAGCTGTTTTTT.

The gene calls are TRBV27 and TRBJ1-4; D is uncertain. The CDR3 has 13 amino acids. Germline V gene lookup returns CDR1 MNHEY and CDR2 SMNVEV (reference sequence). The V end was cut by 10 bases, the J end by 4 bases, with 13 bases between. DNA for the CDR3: TGTGCCACCCGGCTGAGGGTTAATGAAAAACTGTTTTTT. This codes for CATRLRVNEKLFF.

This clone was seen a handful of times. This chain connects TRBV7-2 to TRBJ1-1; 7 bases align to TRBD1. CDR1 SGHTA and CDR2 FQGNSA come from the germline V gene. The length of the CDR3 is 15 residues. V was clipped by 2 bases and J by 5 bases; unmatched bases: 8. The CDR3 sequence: CASSLMARQGTEAFF. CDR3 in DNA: TGTGCCAGCAGCTTAATGGCCCGACAGGGAACTGAAGCTTTCTTT.

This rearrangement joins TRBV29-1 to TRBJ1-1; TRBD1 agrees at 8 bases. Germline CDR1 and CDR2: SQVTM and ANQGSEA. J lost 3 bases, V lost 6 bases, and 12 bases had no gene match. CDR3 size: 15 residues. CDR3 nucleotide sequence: TGCAGCGTAGGACTGGACAGGGATGGAGACACTGAAGCTTTCTTT. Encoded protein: CSVGLDRDGDTEAFF.

The CDR3 here is CATGTENQPQHF. For the CDR3, the DNA is TGTGCCACCGGGACAGAAAATCAGCCCCAGCATTTT. V and J are TRBV24-1 and TRBJ1-5; 7 nucleotides match TRBD1. CDR1 KGHDR and CDR2 SFDVKD come from the germline V gene. Trimming removed 9 bases from V and 4 bases from J; junction bases left unmatched: 2. The CDR3 consists of 12 residues.

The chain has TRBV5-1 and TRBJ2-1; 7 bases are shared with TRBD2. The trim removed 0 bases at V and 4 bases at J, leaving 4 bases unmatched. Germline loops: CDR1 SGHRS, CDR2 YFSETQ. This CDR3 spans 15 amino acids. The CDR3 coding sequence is TGCGCCAGCAGCTTGGAACTAGCGACTTACAATGAGCAGTTCTTC. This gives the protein CASSLELATYNEQFF. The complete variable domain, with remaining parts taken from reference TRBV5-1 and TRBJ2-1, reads KAGVTQTPRYLIKTRGQQVTLSCSPISGHRSVSWYQQTPGQGLQFLFEYFSETQRNKGNFPGRFSGRQFSNSRSEMNVSTLELGDSALYLCASSLELATYNEQFFGPGTRLTVL.

CDR3 amino acids: CASSLARGGNTIYF. CDR3 in DNA: TGCGCCAGCAGCTTGGCCCGGGGTGGAAACACCATATATTTT. The chain recombines TRBV5-1 with TRBJ1-3; D is ambiguous. V was pared by 0 bases and J by 3 bases, with 7 bases between. The length of the CDR3 is 14 residues. CDR1 SGHRS and CDR2 YFSETQ come from the germline V gene.

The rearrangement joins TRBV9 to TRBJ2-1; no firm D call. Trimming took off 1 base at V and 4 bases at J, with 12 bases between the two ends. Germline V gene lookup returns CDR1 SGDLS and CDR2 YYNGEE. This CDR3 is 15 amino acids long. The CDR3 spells CASSVSWRKYNEQFF. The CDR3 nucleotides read TGTGCCAGCAGCGTATCCTGGCGGAAGTACAATGAGCAGTTCTTC.